A single sample gave rise to the 21 T cell receptor beta chains below, sequenced in a study of cytomegalovirus exposure and HLA in healthy donors. Vbeta (60) and Jbeta (13) primers were used in the PCR. The data were produced by immunoSEQ multiplex PCR, yet TCRdb's version contains in-frame clones alone and is incomplete. The data contain around 150,000 clones, around 84% of them seen just once; the ten biggest clones take up 3% to 3.5%. The sequencing sample was made of PBMCs. All receptors come from a woman aged 40 to 49 in good health and CMV-seronegative.

The genes are TRBV9 and TRBJ1-1, with 7 bases fitting TRBD1. This CDR3 has 14 residues. After removal of 4 bases from V and 6 bases from J, the junction contained 9 bases not matched to a gene. CDR1 and CDR2 (germline): SGDLS, YYNGEE. CDR3 protein: CASSQTTGTPEAFF. Written as DNA, the CDR3 is TGTGCCAGCAGCCAGACGACAGGGACTCCTGAAGCTTTCTTT.

This clone was picked up a small number of times. This chain joins TRBV6-6 and TRBJ2-1; 8 bases match TRBD2. CDR3 size: 16 residues. Germline CDR1 reads MNHNY; CDR2 reads SVGAGI (reference sequence). V lost 6 bases and J lost 0; bases outside the gene matches: 7. The CDR3 reads CASSSGTRSSYNEQFF. As DNA, the CDR3 is TGTGCCAGCAGCTCCGGGACTAGGAGCTCCTACAATGAGCAGTTCTTC.

This rearrangement joins TRBV7-9 to TRBJ2-7, with D uncertain. Deletions cut 1 base from V and 3 bases from J, with 4 bases between. Germline V gene sequence: CDR1 SEHNR, CDR2 FQNEAQ (reference sequence). The CDR3 is 12 residues long. As DNA, the CDR3 is TGTGCCAGCAGCTTAGTCAGCTACGAGCAGTACTTC. It specifies CASSLVSYEQYF. The full variable domain, its missing parts supplied by reference TRBV7-9 and TRBJ2-7, is DTGVSQNPRHKITKRGQNVTFRCDPISEHNRLYWYRQTLGQGPEFLTYFQNEAQLEKSRLLSDRFSAERPKGSFSTLEIQRTEQGDSAMYLCASSLVSYEQYFGPGTRLTVT.

This clone was recorded a few times. The chain uses TRBV2 and TRBJ1-6; 7 bases match TRBD1. The V gene end was trimmed by 7 bases and the J gene end by 6 bases; junction bases not matched to a gene: 6. CDR1 SNHLY and CDR2 FYNNEI come from the germline V gene. This CDR3 is built from 14 residues. As DNA, the CDR3 is TGTGCCAGCATGAAGACAGGGTCTAATTCACCCCTCCACTTT. As protein: CASMKTGSNSPLHF.

The V call is TRBV2, the J call TRBJ1-1; 9 nucleotides agree with TRBD1. The V and J ends lost 2 bases and 1 base, in that order; junction bases with no gene match: 2. Looked up from germline, CDR1 is SNHLY and CDR2 is FYNNEI. The length of the CDR3 is 15 residues. The CDR3 coding sequence is TGTGCCAGCAGTGAATGGGACAGGGAGAACACTGAAGCTTTCTTT. Its protein product is CASSEWDRENTEAFF.

The chain has TRBV7-9 and TRBJ2-5; 7 nucleotides agree with TRBD1. Germline lookup yields CDR1 SEHNR and CDR2 FQNEAQ (reference sequence). The CDR3 loop spans 14 amino acids. Unmatched junction bases numbered 4, after V lost 5 bases and J lost 1 base. The CDR3 protein is CASSPGTAQETQYF. Here the CDR3 DNA reads TGTGCCAGCAGCCCAGGGACAGCCCAAGAGACCCAGTACTTC.

V is TRBV7-9 and J is TRBJ2-7; 9 bases match TRBD2. The closer fit of TRBJ2-1 to the DNA end suggests the J call may be wrong. The CDR3 has 16 amino acids. Germline V gives CDR1 SEHNR, CDR2 FQNEAQ (reference sequence). The CDR3 is CASKGLAPGVGNEQFF. In DNA, the CDR3 is TGTGCCAGCAAGGGACTAGCCCCCGGAGTAGGCAATGAGCAGTTCTTC.

The J gene is TRBJ1-2, the V gene TRBV9; 8 nucleotides match TRBD1. Germline V gives CDR1 SGDLS, CDR2 YYNGEE. The J segment lost 5 bases and the V segment lost 3 bases, leaving 3 bases of the junction unmatched. This CDR3 is 13 amino acids long. CDR3: CASSETGDYGYTF. As DNA, the CDR3 is TGTGCCAGCAGCGAGACAGGGGATTATGGCTACACCTTC.

The CDR3 spells CASSQDSAQGTNYGYTF. Here the CDR3 DNA reads TGCGCCAGCAGCCAAGATTCCGCACAGGGGACTAACTATGGCTACACCTTC. The V and J genes are TRBV4-1 and TRBJ1-2; 7 bases align to TRBD1. The germline V gene encodes CDR1 MGHRA and CDR2 YSYEKL. With V trimmed by 0 bases and J by 0 bases, 7 bases remained unmatched. CDR3 length: 17 amino acids.

This clone was detected only a few times. The chain recombines TRBV28 with TRBJ2-3; 9 nucleotides match TRBD2. CDR3 length: 15 amino acids. Germline V gives CDR1 MDHEN, CDR2 SYDVKM. V was clipped by 4 bases and J by 3 bases; unmatched bases: 5. CDR3: CASSSIAGVTDTQYF. CDR3 sequence (DNA): TGTGCCAGCAGTTCCATAGCGGGGGTAACAGATACGCAGTATTTT.

This chain joins TRBV7-9 and TRBJ1-1; D is perhaps TRBD1 (6 bases). The CDR3 length is 12 residues. Germline CDR1 SEHNR, CDR2 FQNEAQ (reference sequence). V lost 3 bases to trimming and J lost 11 bases, with 13 bases between them. CDR3 loop: CASSLGGPWAFF. CDR3 bases: TGTGCCAGCAGCTTGGGGGGGCCGTGGGCTTTCTTT.

This clone was seen a handful of times. This rearrangement joins TRBV19 to TRBJ1-4; TRBD1 might be the D (6 bases). Germline values: CDR1 LNHDA, CDR2 SQIVND (reference sequence). The germline V and J ends were trimmed by 5 bases and 8 bases, with 15 bases remaining between them. The CDR3 extends over 14 amino acids. Here the CDR3 reads CASSLQGVGEKLFF. In DNA, the CDR3 is TGTGCCAGTAGTCTACAGGGTGTTGGAGAAAAACTGTTTTTT.

This sequence joins TRBV4-1 and TRBJ2-5; perhaps TRBD1 as D (8 bases). The CDR3 totals 17 residues. Germline V lookup: CDR1 MGHRA, CDR2 YSYEKL. Trimming left V 0 bases short and J 5 bases short, with 19 bases between. Here the CDR3 reads CASSQEGGGHRGETQYF. The CDR3 DNA reads TGCGCCAGCAGCCAAGAGGGAGGGGGGCACAGGGGGGAGACCCAGTACTTC.

The chain is built from TRBV19 and TRBJ1-5, with D perhaps matching TRBD1 (5 bases). Germline V gene data show CDR1 as LNHDA and CDR2 as SQIVND (reference sequence). The CDR3 has 13 residues. Trimming took off 8 bases at V and 6 bases at J, with 14 bases between the two ends. DNA for the CDR3: TGTGCCAGTCGGGGGGTGGTCGTTCAGCCCCAGCATTTT. It encodes CASRGVVVQPQHF.

The chain carries TRBV6-1 and TRBJ2-7; TRBD1 is a possible D gene (6 bases). Trimming left V 6 bases short and J 0 bases short, with 12 bases between. Germline values: CDR1 MNHNS, CDR2 SASEGT. CDR3 size: 14 residues. DNA for the CDR3: TGTGCCAGCAGCGAGGGGACAAGCTCCTACGAGCAGTACTTC. It yields the protein CASSEGTSSYEQYF.

Only a few counts were recorded for this clone. The chain couples TRBV10-3 to TRBJ1-2; TRBD1 matches at 7 bases. Trimming removed 6 bases from V and 4 bases from J; junction bases left unmatched: 8. This CDR3 spans 14 amino acids. CDR1 and CDR2 from the germline V gene are ENHRY and SYGVKD. The CDR3 loop reads CAISAWDRSYGYTF. The CDR3 bases are TGTGCCATCAGCGCATGGGACAGAAGCTATGGCTACACCTTC.

J is TRBJ1-6 and V is TRBV5-1; no reliable D call. CDR3 length: 17 amino acids. With 5 bases removed from V and 0 bases from J, the gap between germline ends came to 15 bases. Per the germline V gene, CDR1 is SGHRS and CDR2 is YFSETQ. The CDR3 spells CASRTSAGSSYNSPLHF. CDR3 nucleotides: TGCGCCAGCAGGACCTCGGCGGGGAGCTCCTATAATTCACCCCTCCACTTT. The whole variable domain, filled in from reference TRBV5-1 and TRBJ1-6, reads KAGVTQTPRYLIKTRGQQVTLSCSPISGHRSVSWYQQTPGQGLQFLFEYFSETQRNKGNFPGRFSGRQFSNSRSEMNVSTLELGDSALYLCASRTSAGSSYNSPLHFGNGTRLTVT.

The rearrangement joins TRBV5-1 to TRBJ2-5, with D hard to call. The germline V and J ends were trimmed by 9 bases and 1 base, with 10 bases remaining between them. The CDR3 runs to 12 residues. Germline V gives CDR1 SGHRS, CDR2 YFSETQ. CDR3 protein: CATTAFQETQYF. CDR3 coding DNA: TGCGCCACCACAGCCTTCCAAGAGACCCAGTACTTC.

The chain is built from TRBV6-5 and TRBJ2-7; the D gene is possibly TRBD1 (6 bases). Trimming took off 8 bases at V and 6 bases at J, with 20 bases between the two ends. Germline CDR1 MNHEY, CDR2 SVGAGI. This CDR3 has 14 amino acids. This chain's CDR3 is CASRLSGGRGEQYF. The DNA of the CDR3 is TGTGCCAGCCGACTAAGTGGGGGCAGGGGCGAGCAGTACTTC.

The chain combines TRBV19 with TRBJ1-2; 11 positions match TRBD1. This CDR3 contains 15 residues. Looked up from germline, CDR1 is LNHDA and CDR2 is SQIVND (reference sequence). Trimming at V came to 3 bases and at J to 4 bases, leaving 4 bases not matched to a gene. The CDR3 DNA sequence: TGTGCCAGTAGTATGTCGGGACAGGGGGTCTATGGCTACACCTTC. Protein product: CASSMSGQGVYGYTF.

This clone was detected once. This chain joins TRBV7-9 and TRBJ1-1; no firm D call. This CDR3 contains 12 residues. The germline gives CDR1 SEHNR, CDR2 FQNEAQ (reference sequence). The CDR3 sequence: CSTSGLNTEAFF. The DNA of the CDR3 is TGTTCCACGAGCGGATTGAACACTGAAGCTTTCTTT.